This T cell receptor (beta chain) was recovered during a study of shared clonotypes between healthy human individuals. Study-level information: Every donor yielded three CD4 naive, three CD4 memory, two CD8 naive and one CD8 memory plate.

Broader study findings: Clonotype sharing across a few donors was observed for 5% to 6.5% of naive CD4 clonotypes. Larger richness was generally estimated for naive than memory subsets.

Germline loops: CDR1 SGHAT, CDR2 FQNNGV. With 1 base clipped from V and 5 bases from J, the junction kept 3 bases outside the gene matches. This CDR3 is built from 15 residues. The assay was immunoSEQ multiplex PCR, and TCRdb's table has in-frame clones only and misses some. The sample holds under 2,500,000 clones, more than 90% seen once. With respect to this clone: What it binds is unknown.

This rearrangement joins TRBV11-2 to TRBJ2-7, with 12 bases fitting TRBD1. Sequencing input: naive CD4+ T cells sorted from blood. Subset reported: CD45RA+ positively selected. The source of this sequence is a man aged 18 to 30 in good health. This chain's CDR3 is CASSLVGQGAHEQYF. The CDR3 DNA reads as TGTGCCAGCAGCTTAGTGGGACAGGGGGCCCACGAGCAGTACTTC.